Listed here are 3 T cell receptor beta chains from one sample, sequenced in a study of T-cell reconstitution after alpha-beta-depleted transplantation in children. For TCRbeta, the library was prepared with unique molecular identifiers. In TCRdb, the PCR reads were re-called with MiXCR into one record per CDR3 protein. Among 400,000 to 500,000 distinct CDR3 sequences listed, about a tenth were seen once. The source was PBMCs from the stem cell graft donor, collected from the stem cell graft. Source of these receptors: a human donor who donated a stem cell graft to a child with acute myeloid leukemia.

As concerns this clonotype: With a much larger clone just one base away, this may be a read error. CDR3 bases: TGCAGTGCTAGAGGGACTAGCGGAAACGGGCAGTACTTC. This sequence encodes CSARGTSGNGQYF. The rearrangement uses TRBV20-1 and TRBJ2-7, with 10 bases lining up with TRBD2. Per the germline V gene, CDR1 is DFQATT and CDR2 is SNEGSKA (reference sequence). Trimming removed 1 base from V and 9 bases from J; junction bases left unmatched: 6. The CDR3 has 13 residues.

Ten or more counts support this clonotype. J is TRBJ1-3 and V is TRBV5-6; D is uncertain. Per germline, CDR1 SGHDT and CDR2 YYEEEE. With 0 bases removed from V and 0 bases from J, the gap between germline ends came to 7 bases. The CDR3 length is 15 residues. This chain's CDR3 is CASSLDRVSGNTIYF. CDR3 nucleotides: TGTGCCAGCAGCTTGGATAGAGTCTCTGGAAACACCATATATTTT.

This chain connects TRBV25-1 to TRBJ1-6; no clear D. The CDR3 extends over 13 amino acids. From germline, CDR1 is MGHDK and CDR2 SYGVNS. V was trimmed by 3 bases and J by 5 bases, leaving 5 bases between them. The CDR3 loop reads CASSERNNSPLHF. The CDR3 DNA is TGTGCCAGCAGTGAGCGGAATAATTCACCCCTCCACTTT. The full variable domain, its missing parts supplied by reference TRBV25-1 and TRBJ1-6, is EADIYQTPRYLVIGTGKKITLECSQTMGHDKMYWYQQDPGMELHLIHYSYGVNSTEKGDLSSESTVSRIRTEHFPLTLESARPSHTSQYLCASSERNNSPLHFGNGTRLTVT.